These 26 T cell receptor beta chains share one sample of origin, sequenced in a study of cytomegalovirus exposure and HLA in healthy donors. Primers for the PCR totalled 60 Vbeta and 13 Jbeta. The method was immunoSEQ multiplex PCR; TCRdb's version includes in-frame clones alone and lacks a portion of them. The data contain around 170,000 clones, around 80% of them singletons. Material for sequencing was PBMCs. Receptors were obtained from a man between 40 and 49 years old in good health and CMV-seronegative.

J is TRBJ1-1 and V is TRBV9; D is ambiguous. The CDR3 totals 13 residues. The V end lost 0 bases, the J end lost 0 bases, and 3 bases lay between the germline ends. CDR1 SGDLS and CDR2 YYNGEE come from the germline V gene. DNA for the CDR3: TGTGCCAGCAGCGTAGCCATGAACACTGAAGCTTTCTTT. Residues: CASSVAMNTEAFF.

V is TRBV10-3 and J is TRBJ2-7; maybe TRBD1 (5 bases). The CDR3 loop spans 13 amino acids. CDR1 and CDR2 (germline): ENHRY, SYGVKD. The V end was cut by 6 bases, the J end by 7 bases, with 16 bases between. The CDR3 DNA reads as TGTGCCATCAGGGCAACACAGGAGAGAGAGCAGTACTTC. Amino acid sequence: CAIRATQEREQYF.

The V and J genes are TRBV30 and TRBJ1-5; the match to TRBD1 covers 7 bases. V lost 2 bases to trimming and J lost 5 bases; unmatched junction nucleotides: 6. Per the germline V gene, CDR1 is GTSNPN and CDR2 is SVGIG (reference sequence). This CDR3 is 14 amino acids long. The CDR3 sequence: CAWSLGQRYQPQHF. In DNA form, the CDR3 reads TGTGCCTGGAGTCTGGGACAGAGATATCAGCCCCAGCATTTT.

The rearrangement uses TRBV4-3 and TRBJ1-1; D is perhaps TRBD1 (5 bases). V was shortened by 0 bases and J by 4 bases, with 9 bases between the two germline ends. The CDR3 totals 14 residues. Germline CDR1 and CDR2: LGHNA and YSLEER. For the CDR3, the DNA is TGCGCCAGCAGCCAAGATGGCAGGGTCACTGAAGCTTTCTTT. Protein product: CASSQDGRVTEAFF.

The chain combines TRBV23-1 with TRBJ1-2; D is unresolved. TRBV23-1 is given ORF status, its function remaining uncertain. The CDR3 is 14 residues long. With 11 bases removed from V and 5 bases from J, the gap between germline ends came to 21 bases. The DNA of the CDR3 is TGCGCCTTCCTTCCTCGGGAGGGTAGGTATGGCTACACCTTC. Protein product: CAFLPREGRYGYTF.

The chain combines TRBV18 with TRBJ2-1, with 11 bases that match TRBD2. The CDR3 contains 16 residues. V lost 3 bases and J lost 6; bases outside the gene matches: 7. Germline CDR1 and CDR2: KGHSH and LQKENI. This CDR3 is CASSPKTSGTVNEQFF. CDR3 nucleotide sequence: TGTGCCAGCTCACCTAAGACTAGCGGGACGGTCAATGAGCAGTTCTTC.

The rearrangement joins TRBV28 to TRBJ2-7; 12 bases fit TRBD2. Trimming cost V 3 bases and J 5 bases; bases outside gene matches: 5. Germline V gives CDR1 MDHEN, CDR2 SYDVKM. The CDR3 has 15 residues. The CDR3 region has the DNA TGTGCCAGCAGTTTCCTAGCGGGAGGGCCTAACGAGCAGTACTTC. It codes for CASSFLAGGPNEQYF.

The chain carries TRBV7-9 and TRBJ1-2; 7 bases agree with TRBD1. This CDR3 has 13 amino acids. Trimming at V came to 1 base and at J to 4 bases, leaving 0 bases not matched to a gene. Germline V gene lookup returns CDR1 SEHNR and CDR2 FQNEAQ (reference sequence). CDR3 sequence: CASSLGDSYGYTF. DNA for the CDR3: TGTGCCAGCAGCTTAGGGGACAGCTATGGCTACACCTTC.

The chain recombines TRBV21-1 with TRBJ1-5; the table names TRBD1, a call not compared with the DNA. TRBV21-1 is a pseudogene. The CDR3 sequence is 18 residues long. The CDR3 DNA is TGTGCCAGCAGCACGCAGAAAGGGGACAGGGTAGACAATCAGCCCCAGCATTTT. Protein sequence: CASSTQKGDRVDNQPQHF.

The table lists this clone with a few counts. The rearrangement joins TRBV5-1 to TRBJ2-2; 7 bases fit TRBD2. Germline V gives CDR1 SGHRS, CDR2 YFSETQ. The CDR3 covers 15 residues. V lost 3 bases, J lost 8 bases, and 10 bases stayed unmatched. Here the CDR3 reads CASSSTSVYGGELFF. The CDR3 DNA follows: TGCGCCAGCAGCTCAACTAGCGTCTATGGAGGGGAGCTGTTTTTT.

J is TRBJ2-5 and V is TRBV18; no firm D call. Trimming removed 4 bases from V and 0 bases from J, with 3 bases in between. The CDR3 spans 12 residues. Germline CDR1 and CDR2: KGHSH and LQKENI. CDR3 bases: TGTGCCAGCTCACACAACCAAGAGACCCAGTACTTC. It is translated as CASSHNQETQYF.

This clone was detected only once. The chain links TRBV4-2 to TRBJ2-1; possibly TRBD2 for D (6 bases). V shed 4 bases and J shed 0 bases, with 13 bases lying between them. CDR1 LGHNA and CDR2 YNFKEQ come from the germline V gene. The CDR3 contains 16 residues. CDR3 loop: CASSPTGSRSYNEQFF. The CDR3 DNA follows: TGTGCCAGCAGCCCCACCGGGAGTCGCTCCTACAATGAGCAGTTCTTC.

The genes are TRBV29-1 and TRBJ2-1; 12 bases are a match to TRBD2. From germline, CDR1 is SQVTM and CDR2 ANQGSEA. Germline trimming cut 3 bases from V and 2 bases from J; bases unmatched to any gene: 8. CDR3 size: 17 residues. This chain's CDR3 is CSVDVGRLAGAYNEQFF. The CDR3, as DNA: TGCAGCGTTGATGTGGGTAGACTAGCGGGAGCCTACAATGAGCAGTTCTTC.

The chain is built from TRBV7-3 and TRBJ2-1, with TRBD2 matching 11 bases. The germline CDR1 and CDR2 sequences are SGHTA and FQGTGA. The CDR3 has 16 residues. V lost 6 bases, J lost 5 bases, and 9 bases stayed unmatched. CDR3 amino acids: CASSRSGTSGDNEQFF. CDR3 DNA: TGTGCCAGCAGTCGTAGTGGGACTAGCGGAGACAATGAGCAGTTCTTC.

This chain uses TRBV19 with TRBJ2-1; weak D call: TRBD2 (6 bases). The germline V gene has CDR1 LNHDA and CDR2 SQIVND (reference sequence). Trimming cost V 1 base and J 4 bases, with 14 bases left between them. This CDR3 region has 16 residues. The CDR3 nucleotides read TGTGCCAGTAGTATAGCGTCAGGGACTGGGTACAATGAGCAGTTCTTC. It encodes CASSIASGTGYNEQFF.

In DNA form, the CDR3 reads TGTGCCAGCTCACCGTCAACAGCCTATAATTCACCCCTCCACTTT. It specifies CASSPSTAYNSPLHF. This chain uses TRBV18 with TRBJ1-6, with D unclear. The CDR3 sequence is 15 residues long. Germline loops: CDR1 KGHSH, CDR2 LQKENI. V was shortened by 3 bases and J by 2 bases, with 8 bases between the two germline ends.

The chain's CDR3 is CASSARDSAYEQYF. For the CDR3, the DNA is TGTGCCAGCAGCGCACGGGACAGCGCCTACGAGCAGTACTTC. The V gene is TRBV7-2, the J gene TRBJ2-5; TRBD1 aligns across 7 bases. TRBJ2-7 matches the DNA end more closely, so the J call is doubtful. CDR1 SGHTA and CDR2 FQGNSA come from the germline V gene. CDR3 length: 14 amino acids.

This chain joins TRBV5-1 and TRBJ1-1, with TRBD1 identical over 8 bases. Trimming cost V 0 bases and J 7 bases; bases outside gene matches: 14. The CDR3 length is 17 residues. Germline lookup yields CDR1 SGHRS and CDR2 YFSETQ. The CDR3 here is CASSLEVQGAAAHEAFF. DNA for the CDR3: TGCGCCAGCAGCTTGGAGGTCCAGGGGGCAGCGGCCCATGAAGCTTTCTTT.

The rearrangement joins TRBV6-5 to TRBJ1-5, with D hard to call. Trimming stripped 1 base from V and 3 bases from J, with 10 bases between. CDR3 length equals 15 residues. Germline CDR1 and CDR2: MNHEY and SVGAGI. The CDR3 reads CASSYLARDNQPQHF. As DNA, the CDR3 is TGTGCCAGCAGTTACTTAGCCCGGGACAATCAGCCCCAGCATTTT.

CDR3 loop: CAWSVQFRAGAGTGELFF. The CDR3, as DNA: TGTGCCTGGAGTGTACAGTTCCGGGCAGGGGCTGGCACCGGGGAGCTGTTTTTT. The chain couples TRBV30 to TRBJ2-2, with a tentative D call TRBD1 (6 bases). V gave up 0 bases and J gave up 4 bases, with 21 bases separating them. The CDR3 sequence is 18 residues long. Germline V gene data show CDR1 as GTSNPN and CDR2 as SVGIG (reference sequence). Supplemented by reference TRBV30 and TRBJ2-2, the full variable domain reads SQTIHQWPATLVQPVGSPLSLECTVEGTSNPNLYWYRQAAGRGLQLLFYSVGIGQISSEVPQNLSASRPQDRQFILSSKKLLLSDSGFYLCAWSVQFRAGAGTGELFFGEGSRLTVL.

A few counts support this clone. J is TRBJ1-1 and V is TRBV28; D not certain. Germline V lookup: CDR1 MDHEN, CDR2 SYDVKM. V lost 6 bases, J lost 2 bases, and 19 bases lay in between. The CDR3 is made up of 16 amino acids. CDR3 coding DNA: TGTGCCAGCAGCTATACTCAGGCCAGGCAAAACACTGAAGCTTTCTTT. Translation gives CASSYTQARQNTEAFF.

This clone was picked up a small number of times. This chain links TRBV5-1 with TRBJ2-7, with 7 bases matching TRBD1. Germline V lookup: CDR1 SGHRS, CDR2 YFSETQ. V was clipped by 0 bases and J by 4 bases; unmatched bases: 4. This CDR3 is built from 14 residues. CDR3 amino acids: CASSLVTGMYEQYF. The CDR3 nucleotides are TGCGCCAGCAGCTTGGTGACAGGGATGTACGAGCAGTACTTC.

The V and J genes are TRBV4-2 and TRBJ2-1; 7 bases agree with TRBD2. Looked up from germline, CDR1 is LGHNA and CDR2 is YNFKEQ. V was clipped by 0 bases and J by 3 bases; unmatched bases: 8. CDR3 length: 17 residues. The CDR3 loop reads CASSQDGGSYYYNEQFF. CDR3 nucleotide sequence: TGTGCCAGCAGCCAAGACGGGGGGAGTTACTACTACAATGAGCAGTTCTTC.

The DNA for the CDR3 is TGTGCCAGCAGCTCACTAACTAGCGGGGGGACTGGCCCGCAGTATTTT. Translation gives CASSSLTSGGTGPQYF. The V gene is TRBV7-6, the J gene TRBJ2-3, with TRBD2 matching 12 bases. This CDR3 is built from 16 residues. The germline V gene has CDR1 SGHVS and CDR2 FNYEAQ. V shed 4 bases, J shed 10 bases, and the junction held 12 bases outside the gene matches.

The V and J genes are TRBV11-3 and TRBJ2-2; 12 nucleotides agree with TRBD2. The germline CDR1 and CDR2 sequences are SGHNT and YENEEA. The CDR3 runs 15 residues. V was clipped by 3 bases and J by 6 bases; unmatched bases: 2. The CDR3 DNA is TGTGCCAGCAGCTTGACTAGCGGGAGAGCCGGGGAGCTGTTTTTT. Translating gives CASSLTSGRAGELFF.

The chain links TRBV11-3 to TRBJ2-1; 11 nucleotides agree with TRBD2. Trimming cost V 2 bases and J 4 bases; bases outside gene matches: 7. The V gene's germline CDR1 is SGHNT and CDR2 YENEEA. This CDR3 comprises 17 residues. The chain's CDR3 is CASSLRIAGGPYNEQFF. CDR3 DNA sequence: TGTGCCAGCAGCTTAAGAATAGCGGGAGGGCCATACAATGAGCAGTTCTTC.